One sample yielded the 10 T cell receptor beta chains listed below, sequenced in a study of cytomegalovirus exposure and HLA in healthy donors. Primers for the PCR totalled 60 Vbeta and 13 Jbeta. The repertoire was sequenced with immunoSEQ multiplex PCR; TCRdb's copy has only in-frame clones and lacks some. The repertoire includes 100,000 to 150,000 clones, less than 85% of them detected once, and just over 2.5% sits in the top ten. Material: PBMCs. These TCRs come from a man aged 30 to 39 in good health and CMV-seronegative.

This clone has only one observation. This chain links TRBV6-5 with TRBJ2-3; 9 nucleotides match TRBD2. The junction had 5 bases not matched to a gene; V was cut back by 4 bases and J by 6 bases. This CDR3 has 14 amino acids. CDR1 is MNHEY and CDR2 is SVGAGI in the germline V gene. CDR3 loop: CASSLAGVIDTQYF. The CDR3 coding sequence is TGTGCCAGCAGTTTAGCGGGAGTTATTGATACGCAGTATTTT.

Only one count was recorded for this clone. This chain joins TRBV19 and TRBJ2-1; 7 bases agree with TRBD2. V shed 8 bases, J shed 5 bases, and the junction held 6 bases outside the gene matches. This CDR3 contains 13 residues. Per germline, CDR1 LNHDA and CDR2 SQIVND (reference sequence). CDR3 DNA: TGTGCCAGTTCCACCACTAGCGACAATGAGCAGTTCTTC. It specifies CASSTTSDNEQFF.

The chain uses TRBV9 and TRBJ1-3, with D possibly matching TRBD1 (6 bases). Germline V CDR1 and CDR2: SGDLS, YYNGEE. Between the trimmed V and J ends, which lost 4 bases and 2 bases, there was a span of 19 bases. CDR3 size: 17 residues. CDR3 coding DNA: TGTGCCAGCAGCTTCAGAGGCGGGGGCCCGCCTGGAAACACCATATATTTT. Translation gives CASSFRGGGPPGNTIYF.

The chain joins TRBV29-1 to TRBJ2-2, with TRBD2 matching over 9 bases. Germline V gene data show CDR1 as SQVTM and CDR2 as ANQGSEA. The CDR3 has 16 residues. V lost 4 bases, J lost 6 bases, and 12 bases stayed unmatched. As DNA, the CDR3 is TGCAGCGTTGGGCTAGCGGGACACCCGGGACCCGGGGAGCTGTTTTTT. Translating gives CSVGLAGHPGPGELFF.

This rearrangement joins TRBV5-1 to TRBJ2-5; 7 bases fit TRBD1. There are 14 residues in the CDR3. J gave up 5 bases and V 0 bases, and 4 bases lay outside the gene matches. Germline assignment: CDR1 SGHRS and CDR2 YFSETQ. In nucleotides, the CDR3 is TGCGCCAGCAGCTTGGACAGGGGCAAGGAGACCCAGTACTTC. Translated, it gives CASSLDRGKETQYF.

V and J are TRBV5-6 and TRBJ2-1; 9 bases fit TRBD2. The CDR3 has 15 amino acids. V shed 2 bases, J shed 6 bases, and the junction held 6 bases outside the gene matches. Germline-derived CDR1 and CDR2 are SGHDT and YYEEEE. The CDR3 sequence: CASSFTSGWINEQFF. For the CDR3, the DNA is TGTGCCAGCAGCTTCACTAGCGGGTGGATCAATGAGCAGTTCTTC.

The chain is built from TRBV5-8 and TRBJ1-1; D call uncertain. CDR1 is SGHTS, CDR2 YDEGEE, per germline. CDR3 size: 18 residues. V was clipped by 3 bases and J by 4 bases, with 25 bases between them. CDR3 DNA: TGTGCCAGCAGCTACGGGATCGTCCCAACCTGGGCGAGCACTGAAGCTTTCTTT. Translation gives CASSYGIVPTWASTEAFF.

This clone has just a few counts. The V call is TRBV10-2, the J call TRBJ2-7; the D gene is possibly TRBD2 (6 bases). Germline V gene data show CDR1 as WSHSY and CDR2 as SAAADI. Trimming took 4 bases from V and 7 from J, leaving 17 bases between them. The CDR3 loop spans 14 amino acids. CDR3 DNA sequence: TGCGCCAGCAGTGGCGTCGGGCTGCGGGGAGAGCAGTACTTC. Translation gives CASSGVGLRGEQYF.

The table lists this clone with a few counts. The chain links TRBV7-3 to TRBJ1-1; 9 positions match TRBD1. CDR1 SGHTA and CDR2 FQGTGA come from the germline V gene. J gave up 4 bases and V 3 bases, and 6 bases lay outside the gene matches. The CDR3 is made up of 15 amino acids. CDR3 amino acids: CASSLTGQGGTEAFF. The CDR3 region has the DNA TGTGCCAGCAGCTTGACGGGACAGGGCGGCACTGAAGCTTTCTTT. The variable domain in full, with the rest retrieved from reference TRBV7-3 and TRBJ1-1, is GAGVSQTPSNKVTEKGKYVELRCDPISGHTALYWYRQSLGQGPEFLIYFQGTGAADDSGLPNDRFFAVRPEGSVSTLKIQRTERGDSAVYLCASSLTGQGGTEAFFGQGTRLTVV.

The chain uses TRBV7-2 and TRBJ1-2, with 9 bases matching TRBD1. The CDR3 is 18 residues long. The germline gives CDR1 SGHTA, CDR2 FQGNSA. Trimming at V came to 0 bases and at J to 4 bases, leaving 12 bases not matched to a gene. The CDR3 DNA follows: TGTGCCAGCAGCTTAGCGGGACAGGGATTGGCGGCTTCCTATGGCTACACCTTC. This sequence encodes CASSLAGQGLAASYGYTF.